This TCR beta chain was sequenced for a study of blood T cell repertoires in COVID-19. Study-level information: Samples came from the United States, Italy and Spain, spanning acute and convalescent COVID-19. Sources were T cells, B-cell-depleted T cells, or PBMCs; the material itself was cDNA or gDNA.

Profiling relied on immunoSEQ multiplex PCR, and the TCRdb table lists in-frame clones only, not all of them. This sample has fewer than 140,000 clones, with around 80% found just once. Germline trimming cut 2 bases from V and 3 bases from J; bases unmatched to any gene: 5. Germline lookup yields CDR1 SGHNT and CDR2 YYREEE (reference sequence). CDR3 length: 15 amino acids. Enrollment of patients from Seattle took place during active infection, with longitudinal follow-up. The clonotype comes from an elderly man with COVID-19, enrolled during active disease. The chain employs TRBV5-4 and TRBJ1-2, with TRBD1 matching 9 bases. The specimen sequenced was peripheral blood. CDR3 nucleotides: TGTGCCAGCAGCTTTCCGGGACAGGGACACTATGGCTACACCTTC. Its translation is CASSFPGQGHYGYTF.